This T cell receptor (beta chain) is drawn from a study of beta chain features in type 1 diabetes listed by TCRdb under 2018. Background on the whole study: Mean age, gender distribution, total cell number and subset yield were not different between patients and healthy donors. A total of 100 million to 110 million sorted cells were examined across all samples, and a strong correlation was observed between cell number per subset and RNA yield. In the study, TCRB repertoires of sorted circulating CD4+ T cell subsets from recently diagnosed type 1 diabetes patients were compared with those of matched healthy donors. Regulatory and stem cell-like memory subsets were obtained from only 8 patients and roughly 8 healthy donors, while naive and central memory subsets were obtained from all 30 or so donors. General conclusions and limits of the study: Because small numbers of individuals were included in the HLA sub-analyses, any influence of HLA type on TCRB rearrangement was left unresolved. PCR might favor shorter templates, but patient and control samples were amplified and corrected together, so any skew would affect both groups equally. Because cDNA rather than genomic DNA was sequenced, highly expressing activated cells could have been over-represented, although no difference in activation and CD3 levels was found between groups. Patients with type 1 diabetes made fewer insertions and deleted more nucleotides at VDJ recombination sites, implying thymic rearrangement abnormalities. In all four CD4+ subsets, TCRB CDR3 length was moderately but significantly shorter in type 1 diabetes patients. Naive, central memory and regulatory TCRB repertoires appeared to be more similar among patients than among healthy donors.

From each donor, a single peripheral blood sample of about 116 mL on average was drawn into heparinised tubes. A BD FACSAria II and a panel including CD45RO, CCR7, CD25, CD127, CD95 and CD27 were used to sort naive, central memory, regulatory and stem cell-like memory CD4+ T cells. A purity above 95% was achieved for all sorted populations. PBMCs were isolated immediately by Lymphoprep density gradient centrifugation and stained directly without culture. Samples were stained and sorted in pairs, with one healthy donor and one patient per experiment, so that batch effects were minimized. V has 5 bases trimmed and J has 3 bases trimmed; junction bases matching no gene number 10. CDR1 and CDR2 were assigned from the germline V gene (reference sequence) as MNHEY and SMNVEV. Inclusive of the bounding cysteine and phenylalanine, the CDR3 is 15 residues long. Here the CDR3 DNA is all that survives: 45 bases in frame from base 1.

Comments on this clone: Its antigen has not been determined. No base quality information exists; no much larger clone differs at one position.

The entire amount of isolated RNA was reverse transcribed using the High Capacity cDNA Reverse Transcription Kit, so the sequenced TCRB transcripts were expressed ones. Deep immunoSEQ sequencing was applied to naive, central memory and regulatory T cell samples, giving an average of roughly 3.6 million total reads per sample. Sorted cells were lysed in RLT buffer, and RNA was extracted using DNase-treated RNeasy Micro or Mini kits according to cell number. Each cell subset was processed on its own to prevent cross-contamination, while patient and healthy donor samples were processed together. Using the immunoSEQ multiplex PCR, TCRB sequences were amplified from cDNA into 87-bp fragments spanning the CDR3 region. Sequencing of the amplicons was performed on the Illumina HiSeq platform. The original pipeline was this. Synthetic template baselines were used to correct PCR bias computationally, reads within Hamming distance 2 were collapsed together, and singletons that could not be merged were discarded. Reads were aligned against IMGT so that V, D and J genes, CDR3 length and insertions or deletions at six rearrangement sites could be assigned. Within each subset, clonotype counts were normalized to the number of sorted cells before true diversity and Gini coefficients were calculated with the tcR R package. The overlap coefficient, calculated on TCRB nucleotide sequences, was used to quantify repertoire sharing. Not all clones reach the TCRdb copy of this immuneACCESS table, which keeps in-frame sequences only. Checked studies attribute under half of the gap to unresolved V genes and leave the rest unexplained. V and J calls and clone size are given by that table; D and trimming were obtained from the DNA. The sample table holds about 52,000 clones, of which under 55% were seen once. The top ten hold more than 1.4% of the sample.

This receptor was taken from a man aged 25 to 40 with type 1 diabetes. The sequencing sample was made of Tregs from blood. This specimen's cell subset or site label, interpreted: regulatory CD4+ T cells. The chain links TRBV27 with TRBJ2-7; TRBD2 aligns with 7 central bases. Read as DNA, the sequence is TGTGCCAGCAGTCTAGAGAGCGGGATGAACTACGAGCAGTACTTC. This translates into CASSLESGMNYEQYF.